Detailed here is one T cell receptor beta chain. No antigen is known for it. No base-level quality is on record; no much larger clone is a single base apart. The collaborating institutions used their own protocols to collect whole blood in K2EDTA tubes. For TCRbeta analysis, collaborators shipped samples as frozen whole blood, isolated PBMCs, or DNA extracted from either of those sample types. Inclusive of the bounding cysteine and phenylalanine, the CDR3 is 12 residues long. Only the CDR3 portion is preserved as DNA: 36 bases, with reading frame beginning at the first base. CDR1 and CDR2, looked up from the germline V gene (reference sequence), are WNHNN and SYGVQD. Trimming removed 11 bases from V and 8 bases from J, leaving 15 bases between the germline ends. TCRbeta CDR3 regions were amplified from genomic DNA by means of the immunoSEQ Assay, a bias-controlled multiplex PCR. As for how the authors treated the data: The number of nucleated cells in each sample was estimated from the amplification of reference gene primers within the assay. To quantify the absolute abundance of each unique TCRbeta CDR3 rearrangement, sequence reads were collapsed and filtered. Productive Simpson clonality was computed per sample as the square root of Simpson's diversity index over productive rearrangements. This immuneACCESS table, as held by TCRdb, lists in-frame sequences with V and J called but not all clones. Of the missing ones, under half trace to an unresolved V gene in checked studies; the others have no known cause. V and J calls and clone size come straight from that table; D and trimming were deduced from the DNA. The sample table contains tens of thousands of clones; only one count was recorded for approximately 89% of them. The biggest ten clones account for 7% to 9.5% of the sample.

The data were taken from a study of blood T cell repertoires in COVID-19 (dated by TCRdb to 2018 to 2020). Study-wide context: Samples from collaborators originated in the United States, Italy and Spain and spanned both the acute and convalescent phases of COVID-19. The prospective study material was composed of cDNA or gDNA derived from T cells, B-cell-depleted T cells, or PBMCs. The dataset comprised deeply sampled blood TCRbeta repertoires from subjects exposed to, actively infected with, or recovered from COVID-19. A freely available public database, intended as a resource for researchers studying the immune response to SARS-CoV-2, is where the repertoires were released. Samples came from the ongoing ImmuneRACE study (first 160 participants) plus 1,254 subjects from 6 global collaborators. A de-identified subject ID, COVID-19 status, age in years and sex were almost always included in the sample metadata. Where available, HLA class I and class II types were taken from metadata supplied by the sample provider and were not determined by assay-based typing.

The study at large found these results: The amount of clinical and demographic metadata varied by source and participant and was provided uncurated.

The clonotype comes from a human donor in a cohort sampled during active COVID-19. The sample consisted of peripheral blood. The V gene is TRBV10-1 and the J gene is TRBJ1-4, with TRBD1 perhaps the D gene, on 5 matching bases. The sequence in DNA is TGCGCCTACACAGGCGACCGGGAAAAACTGTTTTTT. This sequence encodes CAYTGDREKLFF.